The 4 T cell receptor beta chains reported below all come from one sample, sequenced in a study of CD8+ T cells in alopecia areata. Extraction and reverse transcription of RNA yielded cDNA as the sequencing template. TCRdb's copy holds only in-frame clones and misses some; the assay was immunoSEQ multiplex PCR. The sample holds some 200,000 clones, about three fifths seen once. Treatment denoted: oral pan-JAK inhibitor, 5-10 mg twice daily. Sequenced material: CD4+ T cells sorted from blood, taken at week 4, from a patient treated with tofacitinib. The receptors stem from a human donor with alopecia areata.

J is TRBJ1-6 and V is TRBV7-8, with D maybe TRBD1 (6 bases). The CDR3 is 15 residues long. Germline values: CDR1 SGHVS, CDR2 FQNEAQ. V lost 3 bases to trimming and J lost 4 bases, with 10 bases between them. CDR3 amino acids: CASSFRGPYNSPLHF. For the CDR3, the DNA is TGTGCCAGCAGCTTCAGGGGTCCTTATAATTCACCCCTCCACTTT.

The gene calls are TRBV7-2 and TRBJ2-3; D tentatively reads TRBD1 or TRBD2 (5 bases each). V shed 1 base and J shed 1 base, with 12 bases lying between them. CDR3 length: 16 residues. Per the germline V gene, CDR1 is SGHTA and CDR2 is FQGNSA. The CDR3 DNA sequence: TGTGCCAGCAGCTTAGGGGGGAGTGGTCGCACAGATACGCAGTATTTT. Translation: CASSLGGSGRTDTQYF.

The rearrangement joins TRBV29-1 to TRBJ2-5; D uncertain. CDR1 is SQVTM, CDR2 ANQGSEA, per germline. This CDR3 comprises 12 residues. Trimming shortened V by 6 bases and J by 4 bases, and 12 bases separated the two germline ends. The CDR3 DNA follows: TGCAGCGTAAATGGGGTAGGAGAGACCCAGTACTTC. This sequence encodes CSVNGVGETQYF.

The V and J genes are TRBV12-5 and TRBJ1-5; the D is unclear. Germline V gene lookup returns CDR1 LGHNT and CDR2 FRNRAP. The V and J ends lost 2 bases and 3 bases respectively, with 8 bases between them. The length of the CDR3 is 14 residues. CDR3 DNA: TGTGCTAGTGGTTTGAGCGTTTACAATCAGCCCCAGCATTTT. Protein: CASGLSVYNQPQHF.